Sequencing of this TCR beta chain was carried out in a study of OX40 agonist ivuxolimab in advanced cancers. Autoimmune disease history or systemic immunosuppression disqualified patients. A single count supports this clone. The data were produced by immunoSEQ multiplex PCR, yet TCRdb's version contains in-frame clones alone and is incomplete. Of fewer than 55,000 clones listed, around 80% are singletons. The germline CDR1 and CDR2 sequences are MGHDK and SYGVNS. V lost 5 bases and J lost 2, with 13 bases in between. This CDR3 spans 14 amino acids. The source was CD4+ or CD8+ T cells sorted from blood, collected in a trial of the OX40 agonist ivuxolimab. The source of this sequence is an adult with an advanced solid tumor such as melanoma, head and neck, liver or kidney cancer. This chain uses TRBV25-1 with TRBJ2-7, with no clear D. CDR3 in DNA: TGTGCCAGCAGTACGACGGGTGAGGCCTACGAGCAGTACTTC. Amino acids: CASSTTGEAYEQYF.